This entry lists 28 T cell receptor beta chains sequenced from one sample in a study of Graves' ophthalmopathy and Graves' hyperthyroidism. Amplification of TCR beta CDR3 regions used RNA transcripts. HTBI primers were employed in first-round RT-PCR, then a second-round multiplex PCR followed. MiXCR, applied by TCRdb to the multiplex PCR reads, yields one record per CDR3 protein. The profile shows 660,000 or so distinct CDR3 sequences, just over 40% of them singletons. Sequenced sample: peripheral blood. The receptors originated from an adult man with Graves' ophthalmopathy.

Only a few counts were recorded for this clonotype. The rearrangement links TRBV30 to TRBJ1-6; the match to TRBD1 covers 7 bases. The V gene's germline CDR1 is GTSNPN and CDR2 SVGIG (reference sequence). The CDR3 spans 13 residues. J gave up 16 bases and V 0 bases, and 9 bases lay outside the gene matches. The CDR3 bases are TGTGCCTGGAGTGTGAAGGGGGCGGGGCCACTCCACTTT. This translates into CAWSVKGAGPLHF.

As concerns this clonotype: The junction departs from germline at one end; a sequencing error may be responsible. This sequence joins TRBV24-1 and TRBJ2-7, with D possibly being TRBD1 (5 bases). This CDR3 is 13 amino acids long. Looked up from germline, CDR1 is KGHDR and CDR2 is SFDVKD. In DNA, the CDR3 is TGTGCCAGCAGTAGACAGATTTCCTACGAGCAGTACTTC. It yields the protein CASSRQISYEQYF.

This clonotype came up a few times. The chain has TRBV7-8 and TRBJ1-5; TRBD1 might be the D (6 bases). The germline CDR1 and CDR2 sequences are SGHVS and FQNEAQ. Trimming removed 8 bases from V and 4 bases from J, with 15 bases in between. This CDR3 contains 14 residues. The CDR3 DNA is TGTGCCAGCTCCTCCCCAGGACAGAATCAGCCCCAGCATTTT. Its protein product is CASSSPGQNQPQHF.

Ten or more counts support this clonotype. The V gene is TRBV20-1, the J gene TRBJ1-6, with D unresolved. V was pared by 0 bases and J by 8 bases, with 20 bases between. The CDR3 has 17 amino acids. CDR1 and CDR2 from the germline V gene are DFQATT and SNEGSKA (reference sequence). CDR3 DNA: TGCAGTGCTAGAGATGCAGAGAGCCCGGATTTTCATTCACCCCTCCACTTT. It yields the protein CSARDAESPDFHSPLHF.

The chain joins TRBV10-1 to TRBJ2-6; TRBD1 aligns across 7 bases. CDR1 and CDR2 (germline): WNHNN, SYGVQD (reference sequence). Losses at the gene ends were 0 bases for V and 0 bases for J; bases not matched to a gene: 8. The CDR3 sequence is 19 residues long. The DNA for the CDR3 is TGCGCCAGCAGTGAGTCGTGGGGACAGAAAAACTCTGGGGCCAACGTCCTGACTTTC. It codes for CASSESWGQKNSGANVLTF.

This clonotype was observed at least ten times. J is TRBJ1-3 and V is TRBV11-2; a weak D match, TRBD1 (5 bases). CDR3 length: 14 residues. Germline values: CDR1 SGHAT, CDR2 FQNNGV. V gave up 4 bases and J gave up 0 bases, with 7 bases separating them. The CDR3 is CASSSQDSGNTIYF. The CDR3 DNA is TGTGCCAGCAGCTCACAGGACTCTGGAAACACCATATATTTT.

CDR3 amino acids: CASSPGKTSENTGELFF. The CDR3 coding sequence is TGCGCCAGCAGCCCGGGGAAGACTAGCGAGAACACCGGGGAGCTGTTTTTT. The V gene is TRBV5-1, the J gene TRBJ2-2, with TRBD2 matching 8 bases. V lost 4 bases and J lost 1; bases outside the gene matches: 9. Germline V gives CDR1 SGHRS, CDR2 YFSETQ. The CDR3 loop spans 17 amino acids.

This clonotype was recorded only once. V and J are TRBV10-3 and TRBJ2-3, with TRBD2 matching over 11 bases. This CDR3 comprises 19 residues. CDR1 and CDR2 (germline): ENHRY, SYGVKD. V lost 0 bases and J lost 2; bases outside the gene matches: 10. The CDR3 spells CAISESGTSGKPPTDTQYF. In nucleotides, the CDR3 is TGTGCCATCAGTGAGTCCGGGACTAGCGGCAAACCTCCCACAGATACGCAGTATTTT.

The chain joins TRBV19 to TRBJ2-7, with D possibly TRBD1 on 5 matching bases. Germline V gene data show CDR1 as LNHDA and CDR2 as SQIVND (reference sequence). CDR3 size: 14 residues. The V gene lost 3 bases and the J gene lost 2 bases, with 11 bases spanning the gap. The CDR3 DNA sequence: TGTGCCAGTAGTATTAGGGGTGGGGCCTACGAGCAGTACTTC. The encoded protein is CASSIRGGAYEQYF. Full variable domain (missing parts from reference TRBV19 and TRBJ2-7): DGGITQSPKYLFRKEGQNVTLSCEQNLNHDAMYWYRQDPGQGLRLIYYSQIVNDFQKGDIAEGYSVSREKKESFPLTVTSAQKNPTAFYLCASSIRGGAYEQYFGPGTRLTVT.

The chain has TRBV19 and TRBJ2-2; 9 bases agree with TRBD1. The CDR3 has 17 amino acids. CDR1 and CDR2 from the germline V gene are LNHDA and SQIVND (reference sequence). After removal of 6 bases from V and 0 bases from J, the junction contained 8 bases not matched to a gene. The CDR3 is CASRPNRGQANTGELFF. For the CDR3, the DNA is TGTGCCAGTAGACCGAACAGGGGGCAAGCGAACACCGGGGAGCTGTTTTTT.

The V call is TRBV25-1, the J call TRBJ2-7, with 8 bases aligning to TRBD1. Losses at the gene ends were 8 bases for V and 0 bases for J; bases not matched to a gene: 12. CDR3 size: 16 residues. Germline lookup yields CDR1 MGHDK and CDR2 SYGVNS. The CDR3 sequence is CASLVPLDRGSYEQYF. The CDR3 DNA sequence: TGTGCCAGCTTGGTCCCCCTTGACAGGGGCTCCTACGAGCAGTACTTC.

The J gene is TRBJ2-7, the V gene TRBV5-1; D may be TRBD1 (6 bases). The J call may be wrong; the DNA end is better matched by TRBJ2-5. The CDR3 length is 15 residues. CDR1 is SGHRS and CDR2 is YFSETQ in the germline V gene. CDR3 coding DNA: TGCGCCAGCAGCTTGGGGGGGACAAGCCAAGAGACCCAGTACTTC. Residues: CASSLGGTSQETQYF.

As concerns this clonotype: This sequence may be a read error, since a much larger clone differs from it by one base. V gene TRBV24-1 combines with J gene TRBJ1-2; 7 bases are a match to TRBD1. The CDR3 length is 15 residues. CDR1 KGHDR and CDR2 SFDVKD come from the germline V gene. The CDR3 loop reads CASTFQTGTNYGHTF. The DNA for the CDR3 is TGCGCCAGCACGTTCCAGACAGGGACTAACTATGGCCACACCTTC.

This clonotype was seen at least ten times. V and J are TRBV20-1 and TRBJ1-5, with D possibly being TRBD1 (5 bases). Trimming pared 5 bases from V and 6 bases from J, leaving 11 bases between. The CDR3 totals 12 residues. Per germline, CDR1 DFQATT and CDR2 SNEGSKA (reference sequence). The CDR3: CSARQGVQPQHF. The CDR3 DNA sequence: TGCAGTGCTCGGCAGGGCGTTCAGCCCCAGCATTTT.

The sample holds a few counts of this clonotype. The rearrangement links TRBV12-5 to TRBJ2-5, with 11 bases matching TRBD2. V lost 5 bases, J lost 1 base, and 9 bases stayed unmatched. The CDR3 is 17 amino acids. Per germline, CDR1 LGHNT and CDR2 FRNRAP. CDR3 sequence reads: CASGPVGLAAFQETQYF. For the CDR3, the DNA is TGTGCTAGTGGTCCTGTGGGACTAGCGGCCTTCCAAGAGACCCAGTACTTC.

This clonotype was seen repeatedly, ten times or more. V usage is TRBV9 and J usage is TRBJ1-3; D unclear. The V and J ends lost 0 bases and 2 bases respectively, with 6 bases between them. Germline CDR1 reads SGDLS; CDR2 reads YYNGEE. There are 14 residues in the CDR3. The chain's CDR3 is CASSVGAAGNTIYF. CDR3 bases: TGTGCCAGCAGCGTAGGGGCAGCTGGAAACACCATATATTTT.

Ten or more counts support this clonotype. J is TRBJ1-2 and V is TRBV3-1; no definite D call. The CDR3 runs 15 residues. CDR1 is LGHDT, CDR2 YNNKEL, per germline (reference sequence). V was clipped by 0 bases and J by 3 bases, with 11 bases between them. CDR3 amino acids: CASSQELGRYYGYTF. The CDR3 coding sequence is TGTGCCAGCAGCCAAGAGCTGGGCAGGTACTATGGCTACACCTTC.

The sample holds many counts of this clonotype. The V gene is TRBV13, the J gene TRBJ1-1; no clear D. With 5 bases removed from V and 11 bases from J, the gap between germline ends came to 15 bases. Per the germline V gene, CDR1 is PRHDT and CDR2 is FYEKMQ (reference sequence). This CDR3 is built from 12 residues. The CDR3 DNA follows: TGTGCCAGCAGCCCCGGACCGGCTGCCGCTTTCTTT. This gives the protein CASSPGPAAAFF.

The sample holds a few counts of this clonotype. The V and J genes are TRBV5-1 and TRBJ2-5; D is undetermined. Trimming left V 3 bases short and J 3 bases short, with 9 bases between. Germline V CDR1 and CDR2: SGHRS, YFSETQ. CDR3 length equals 13 residues. DNA of the CDR3: TGCGCCAGCAGCTGGACCGTTAAAGAGACCCAGTACTTC. Encoded protein: CASSWTVKETQYF.

The sample holds a few counts of this clonotype. The V call is TRBV27, the J call TRBJ2-5; D gene unclear. The CDR3 extends over 13 amino acids. The V end lost 3 bases, the J end lost 5 bases, and 10 bases lay between the germline ends. Germline CDR1 MNHEY, CDR2 SMNVEV (reference sequence). The CDR3 protein is CASSFGVRETQYF. The CDR3 nucleotides read TGTGCCAGCAGTTTTGGAGTTAGGGAGACCCAGTACTTC.

The table lists this clonotype with many counts. The junction does not match germline at one end; this may be a read error. The CDR3 coding sequence is TGTGCCACCAGTGGTTCGGTTTCCACTTACGGGCAGTACTTC. Residues: CATSGSVSTYGQYF. The chain uses TRBV24-1 and TRBJ2-7; no firm D call. The length of the CDR3 is 14 residues. The V gene's germline CDR1 is KGHDR and CDR2 SFDVKD.

The chain uses TRBV12-3 or TRBV12-4 and TRBJ2-2, with D tentatively TRBD1 (6 bases). V was shortened by 4 bases and J by 0 bases, with 9 bases between the two germline ends. The CDR3 length is 15 residues. The CDR3: CASSWGLSNTGELFF. In nucleotides, the CDR3 is TGTGCCAGCAGTTGGGGGCTTTCGAACACCGGGGAGCTGTTTTTT.

This clonotype has a handful of counts. The rearrangement links TRBV7-3 to TRBJ2-7; 9 positions match TRBD1. V shed 5 bases, J shed 0 bases, and the junction held 2 bases outside the gene matches. CDR3 length: 14 residues. Germline assignment: CDR1 SGHTA and CDR2 FQGTGA. The CDR3 region is CASSRDRVSYEQYF. DNA of the CDR3: TGTGCCAGCAGCCGGGACAGGGTCTCCTACGAGCAGTACTTC.

This clonotype showed up just a few times. The CDR3 nucleotides read TGTGCTAGTGGTTTGGTACTAGGACAGAGCAATCAGCCCCAGCATTTT. This translates into CASGLVLGQSNQPQHF. The V call is TRBV12-5, the J call TRBJ1-5; tentatively, D is TRBD1 (6 bases). The V end lost 0 bases, the J end lost 1 base, and 10 bases lay between the germline ends. This CDR3 has 16 residues. CDR1 is LGHNT and CDR2 is FRNRAP in the germline V gene.

The chain has TRBV29-1 and TRBJ1-2; 9 bases are shared with TRBD1. Losses at the gene ends were 3 bases for V and 9 bases for J; bases not matched to a gene: 11. CDR3 length equals 14 residues. CDR1 SQVTM and CDR2 ANQGSEA come from the germline V gene. The chain's CDR3 is CSVDASGDRDRYTF. CDR3 coding DNA: TGCAGCGTTGATGCAAGCGGGGACAGGGACCGCTACACCTTC. The whole variable domain, filled in from reference TRBV29-1 and TRBJ1-2, reads SAVISQKPSRDICQRGTSLTIQCQVDSQVTMMFWYRQQPGQSLTLIATANQGSEATYESGFVIDKFPISRPNLTFSTLTVSNMSPEDSSIYLCSVDASGDRDRYTFGSGTRLTVV.

This clonotype has a count of ten or more. This chain uses TRBV12-3 or TRBV12-4 with TRBJ1-2; D is ambiguous. The germline V and J ends were trimmed by 7 bases and 5 bases, with 11 bases remaining between them. The CDR3 runs 12 residues. This CDR3 is CASMGGEYGYTF. The DNA of the CDR3 is TGTGCCAGCATGGGTGGGGAATATGGCTACACCTTC.

This chain joins TRBV2 and TRBJ1-3, with TRBD1 matching 9 bases. V shed 5 bases and J 10 bases; nucleotides not matched to a gene: 12. From germline, CDR1 is SNHLY and CDR2 FYNNEI. The CDR3 consists of 15 residues. The CDR3 nucleotides read TGTGCCAGCAGTTGGACAGGGGCAAATGGAGAGACCATATATTTT. Residues: CASSWTGANGETIYF. Complete variable domain (other parts from reference TRBV2 and TRBJ1-3): EPEVTQTPSHQVTQMGQEVILRCVPISNHLYFYWYRQILGQKVEFLVSFYNNEISEKSEIFDDQFSVERPDGSNFTLKIRSTKLEDSAMYFCASSWTGANGETIYFGEGSWLTVV.

This clonotype was counted many times. The V gene is TRBV9, the J gene TRBJ1-2; tentative D call: TRBD1 (5 bases). Germline V gene data show CDR1 as SGDLS and CDR2 as YYNGEE. Between the trimmed V and J ends, which lost 3 bases and 2 bases, there was a span of 5 bases. The CDR3 consists of 12 residues. The CDR3 region has the DNA TGTGCCAGCAGCGGACAGAACTATGGCTACACCTTC. Its protein product is CASSGQNYGYTF.